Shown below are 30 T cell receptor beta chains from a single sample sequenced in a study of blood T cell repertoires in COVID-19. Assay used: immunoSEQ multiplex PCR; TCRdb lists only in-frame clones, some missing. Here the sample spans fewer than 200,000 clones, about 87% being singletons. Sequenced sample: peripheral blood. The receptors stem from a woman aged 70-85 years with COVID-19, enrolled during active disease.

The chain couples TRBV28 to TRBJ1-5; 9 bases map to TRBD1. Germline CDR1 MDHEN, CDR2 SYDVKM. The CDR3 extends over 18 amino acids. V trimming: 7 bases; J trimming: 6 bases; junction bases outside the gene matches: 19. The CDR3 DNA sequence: TGTGCCAGCACCCCGGGACAGGGCCCCTTGGGGGGGGTTCAGCCCCAGCATTTT. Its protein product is CASTPGQGPLGGVQPQHF.

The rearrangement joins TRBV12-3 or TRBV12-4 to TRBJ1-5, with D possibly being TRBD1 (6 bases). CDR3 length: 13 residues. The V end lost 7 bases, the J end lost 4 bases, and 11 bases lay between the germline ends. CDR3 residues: CASTKTGNQPQHF. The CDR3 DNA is TGTGCCAGCACCAAAACAGGGAATCAGCCCCAGCATTTT.

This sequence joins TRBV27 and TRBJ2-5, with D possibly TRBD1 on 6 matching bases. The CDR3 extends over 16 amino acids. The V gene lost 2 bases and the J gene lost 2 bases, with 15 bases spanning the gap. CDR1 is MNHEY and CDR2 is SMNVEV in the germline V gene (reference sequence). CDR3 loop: CASSLLLKDRQETQYF. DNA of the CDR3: TGTGCCAGCAGTTTACTCCTAAAAGACAGGCAAGAGACCCAGTACTTC.

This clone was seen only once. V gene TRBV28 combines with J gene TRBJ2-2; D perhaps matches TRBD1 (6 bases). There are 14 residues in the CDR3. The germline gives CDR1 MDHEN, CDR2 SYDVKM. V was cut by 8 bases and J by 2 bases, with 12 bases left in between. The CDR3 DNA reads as TGTGCCAGCGAGGACAGATTAAACACCGGGGAGCTGTTTTTT. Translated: CASEDRLNTGELFF.

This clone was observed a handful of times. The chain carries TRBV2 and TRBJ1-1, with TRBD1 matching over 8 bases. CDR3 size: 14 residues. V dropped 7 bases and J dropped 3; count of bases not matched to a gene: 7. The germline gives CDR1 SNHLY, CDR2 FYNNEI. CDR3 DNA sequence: TGTGCCAGCAACTCCGACAGGGGCTACACTGAAGCTTTCTTT. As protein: CASNSDRGYTEAFF.

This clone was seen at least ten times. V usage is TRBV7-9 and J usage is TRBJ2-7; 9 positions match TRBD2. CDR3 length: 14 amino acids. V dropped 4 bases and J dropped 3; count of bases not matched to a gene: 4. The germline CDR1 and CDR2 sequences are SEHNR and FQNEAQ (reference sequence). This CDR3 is CASSSAGGDYEQYF. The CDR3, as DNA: TGTGCCAGCAGCTCAGCGGGAGGCGACTACGAGCAGTACTTC.

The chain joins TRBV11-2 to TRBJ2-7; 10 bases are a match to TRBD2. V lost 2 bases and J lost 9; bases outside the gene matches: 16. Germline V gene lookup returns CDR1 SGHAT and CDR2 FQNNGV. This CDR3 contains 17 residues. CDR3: CASSLRGSTSGILGQYF. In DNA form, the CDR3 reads TGTGCCAGCAGCTTAAGAGGTTCTACTAGCGGGATCTTGGGGCAGTACTTC.

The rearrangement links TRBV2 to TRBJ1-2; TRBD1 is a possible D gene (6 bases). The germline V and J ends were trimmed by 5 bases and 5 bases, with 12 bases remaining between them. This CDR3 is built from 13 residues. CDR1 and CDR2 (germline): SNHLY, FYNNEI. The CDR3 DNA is TGTGCCAGCAGTCCTGTCACAGGGTATGGCTACACCTTC. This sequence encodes CASSPVTGYGYTF.

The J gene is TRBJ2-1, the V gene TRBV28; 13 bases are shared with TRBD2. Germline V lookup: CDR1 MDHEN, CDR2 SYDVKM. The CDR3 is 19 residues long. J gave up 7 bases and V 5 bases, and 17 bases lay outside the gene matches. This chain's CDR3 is CASSQRIKWTSGSSNEQFF. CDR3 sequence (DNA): TGTGCCAGCAGTCAAAGAATAAAATGGACTAGCGGGAGTTCGAATGAGCAGTTCTTC.

CDR3 in DNA: TGTGCCAGCGGAAGACAGTGGAGCTATGGCTACACCTTC. Translation gives CASGRQWSYGYTF. V is TRBV28 and J is TRBJ1-2; a possible D gene is TRBD1 (5 bases). The germline V gene encodes CDR1 MDHEN and CDR2 SYDVKM. V was clipped by 8 bases and J by 4 bases, with 14 bases between them. The CDR3 sequence is 13 residues long.

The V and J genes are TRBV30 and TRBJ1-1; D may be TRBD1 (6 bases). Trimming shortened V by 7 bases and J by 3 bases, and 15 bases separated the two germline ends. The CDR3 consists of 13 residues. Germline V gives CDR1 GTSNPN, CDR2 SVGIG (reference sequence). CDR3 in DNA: TGTGCCTTGGACCCCGACAGGTACACTGAAGCTTTCTTT. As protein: CALDPDRYTEAFF.

The CDR3 spells CASSPSLGRGRTYEQYF. The DNA of the CDR3 is TGTGCCAGCAGCCCATCCCTTGGACGGGGGAGAACCTACGAGCAGTACTTC. The chain carries TRBV9 and TRBJ2-7, with D perhaps matching TRBD2 (6 bases). The CDR3 totals 17 residues. Deletions cut 4 bases from V and 2 bases from J, with 22 bases between. CDR1 and CDR2 from the germline V gene are SGDLS and YYNGEE.

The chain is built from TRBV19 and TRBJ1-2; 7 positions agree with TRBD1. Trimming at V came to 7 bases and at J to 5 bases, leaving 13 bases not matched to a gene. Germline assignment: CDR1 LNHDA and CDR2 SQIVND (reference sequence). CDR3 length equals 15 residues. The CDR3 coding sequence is TGTGCCAGTAAACCACAGGGGCCCTCTTCTTATGGCTACACCTTC. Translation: CASKPQGPSSYGYTF.

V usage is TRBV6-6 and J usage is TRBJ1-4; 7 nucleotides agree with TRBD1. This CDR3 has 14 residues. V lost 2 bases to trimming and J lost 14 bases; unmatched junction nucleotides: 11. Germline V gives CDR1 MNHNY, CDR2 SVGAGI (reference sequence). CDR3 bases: TGTGCCAGCAGTTACGACAGGGTCCCTGCTGTGCTGTTTTTT. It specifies CASSYDRVPAVLFF.

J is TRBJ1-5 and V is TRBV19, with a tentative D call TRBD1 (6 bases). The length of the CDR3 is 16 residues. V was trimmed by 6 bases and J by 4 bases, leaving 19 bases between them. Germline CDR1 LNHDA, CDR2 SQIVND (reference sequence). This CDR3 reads CASSIQGNSLNQPQHF. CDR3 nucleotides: TGTGCCAGTAGCATACAGGGTAATTCCCTAAATCAGCCCCAGCATTTT.

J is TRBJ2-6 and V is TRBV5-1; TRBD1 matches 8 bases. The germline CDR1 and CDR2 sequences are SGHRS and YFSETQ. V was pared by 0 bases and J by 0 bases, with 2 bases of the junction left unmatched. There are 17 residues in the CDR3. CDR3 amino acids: CASSLGDRSSGANVLTF. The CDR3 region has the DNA TGCGCCAGCAGCTTGGGGGACAGGAGCTCTGGGGCCAACGTCCTGACTTTC.

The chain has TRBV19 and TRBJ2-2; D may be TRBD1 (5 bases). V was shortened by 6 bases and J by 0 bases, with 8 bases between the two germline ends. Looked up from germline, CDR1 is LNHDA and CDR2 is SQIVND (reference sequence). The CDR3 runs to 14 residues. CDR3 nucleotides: TGTGCCAGTAGAACGGACACGAACACCGGGGAGCTGTTTTTT. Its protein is CASRTDTNTGELFF.

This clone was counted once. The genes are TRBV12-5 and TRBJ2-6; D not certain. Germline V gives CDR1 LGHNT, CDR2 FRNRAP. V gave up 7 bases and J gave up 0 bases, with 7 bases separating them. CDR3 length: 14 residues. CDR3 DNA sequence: TGTGCTAGTGTGTCAGACTCTGGGGCCAACGTCCTGACTTTC. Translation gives CASVSDSGANVLTF.

The CDR3: CATQGGLYEQYF. The CDR3 DNA sequence: TGTGCCACCCAAGGGGGTCTCTACGAGCAGTACTTC. The chain couples TRBV28 to TRBJ2-7, with a weak D call TRBD1 (6 bases). Germline lookup yields CDR1 MDHEN and CDR2 SYDVKM. CDR3 size: 12 residues. V was shortened by 10 bases and J by 3 bases, with 13 bases between the two germline ends.

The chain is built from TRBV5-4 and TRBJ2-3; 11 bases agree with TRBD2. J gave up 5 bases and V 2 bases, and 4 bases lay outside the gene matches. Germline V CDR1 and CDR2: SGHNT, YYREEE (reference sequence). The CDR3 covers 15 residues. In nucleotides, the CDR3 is TGTGCCAGCAGCTTTAGCGGGAGGGCCGGAGATACGCAGTATTTT. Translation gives CASSFSGRAGDTQYF. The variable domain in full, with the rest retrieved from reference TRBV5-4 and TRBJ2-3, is ETGVTQSPTHLIKTRGQQVTLRCSSQSGHNTVSWYQQALGQGPQFIFQYYREEENGRGNFPPRFSGLQFPNYSSELNVNALELDDSALYLCASSFSGRAGDTQYFGPGTRLTVL.

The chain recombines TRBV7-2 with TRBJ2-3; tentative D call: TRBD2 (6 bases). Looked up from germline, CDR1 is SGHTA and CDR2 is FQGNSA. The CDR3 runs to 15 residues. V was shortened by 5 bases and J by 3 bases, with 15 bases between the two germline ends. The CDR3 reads CASSLTGTATDTQYF. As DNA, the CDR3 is TGTGCCAGCAGCCTGACCGGGACTGCAACAGATACGCAGTATTTT.

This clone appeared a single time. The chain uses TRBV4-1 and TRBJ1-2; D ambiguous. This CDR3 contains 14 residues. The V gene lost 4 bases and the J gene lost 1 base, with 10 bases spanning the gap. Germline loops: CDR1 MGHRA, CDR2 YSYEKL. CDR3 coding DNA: TGCGCCAGCAGCCTGCAACGGGGTAACTATGGCTACACCTTC. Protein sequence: CASSLQRGNYGYTF.

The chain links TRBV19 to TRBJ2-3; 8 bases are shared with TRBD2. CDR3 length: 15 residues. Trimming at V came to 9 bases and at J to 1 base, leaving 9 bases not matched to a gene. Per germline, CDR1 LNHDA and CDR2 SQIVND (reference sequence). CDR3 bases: TGTGCCAGCTCCTCGGCGGGAGGTGGCACAGATACGCAGTATTTT. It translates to CASSSAGGGTDTQYF.

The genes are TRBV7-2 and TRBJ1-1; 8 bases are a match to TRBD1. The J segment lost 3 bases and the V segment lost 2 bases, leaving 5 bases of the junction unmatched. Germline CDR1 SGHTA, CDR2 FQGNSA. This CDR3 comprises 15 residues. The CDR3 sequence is CASSLTTGGYTEAFF. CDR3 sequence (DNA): TGTGCCAGCAGCTTAACAACAGGGGGATACACTGAAGCTTTCTTT.

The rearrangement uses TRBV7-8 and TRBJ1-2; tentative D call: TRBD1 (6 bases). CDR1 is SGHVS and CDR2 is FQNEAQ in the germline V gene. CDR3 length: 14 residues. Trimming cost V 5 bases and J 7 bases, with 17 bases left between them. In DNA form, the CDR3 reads TGTGCCAGCAGCAGCAGACAGGTGTTGGCTGGCTACACCTTC. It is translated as CASSSRQVLAGYTF.

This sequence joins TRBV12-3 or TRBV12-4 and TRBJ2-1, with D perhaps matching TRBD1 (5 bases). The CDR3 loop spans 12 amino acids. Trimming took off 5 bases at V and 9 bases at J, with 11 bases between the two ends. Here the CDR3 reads CASSPGLIEQFF. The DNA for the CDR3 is TGTGCCAGCAGTCCAGGGTTGATTGAGCAGTTCTTC.

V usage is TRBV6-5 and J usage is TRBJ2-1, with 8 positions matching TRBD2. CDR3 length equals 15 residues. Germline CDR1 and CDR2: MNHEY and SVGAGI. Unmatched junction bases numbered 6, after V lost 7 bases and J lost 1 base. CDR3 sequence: CASNRGGSSYNEQFF. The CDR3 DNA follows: TGTGCCAGCAACCGGGGGGGGAGTTCCTACAATGAGCAGTTCTTC.

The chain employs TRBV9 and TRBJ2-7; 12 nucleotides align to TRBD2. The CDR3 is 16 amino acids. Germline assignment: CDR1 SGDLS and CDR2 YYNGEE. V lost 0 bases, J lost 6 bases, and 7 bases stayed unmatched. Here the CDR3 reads CASSVGLAGALGEQYF. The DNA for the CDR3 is TGTGCCAGCAGCGTAGGACTAGCGGGAGCTTTAGGCGAGCAGTACTTC.

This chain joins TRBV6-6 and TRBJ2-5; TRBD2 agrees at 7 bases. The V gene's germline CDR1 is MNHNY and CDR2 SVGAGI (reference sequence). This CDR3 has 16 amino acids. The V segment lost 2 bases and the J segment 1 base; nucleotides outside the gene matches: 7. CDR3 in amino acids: CASSYGLADTQETQYF. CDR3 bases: TGTGCCAGCAGTTACGGGCTAGCGGACACCCAAGAGACCCAGTACTTC.

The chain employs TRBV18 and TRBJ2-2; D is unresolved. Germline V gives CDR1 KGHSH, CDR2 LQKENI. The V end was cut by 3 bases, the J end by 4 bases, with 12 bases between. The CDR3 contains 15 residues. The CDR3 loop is CASSPELAATGELFF. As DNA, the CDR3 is TGTGCCAGCTCACCCGAGTTAGCAGCCACCGGGGAGCTGTTTTTT.